A selection of T cell receptor beta chains follows, all from one sample in a study of blood T cell repertoires in COVID-19. This table comes from immunoSEQ multiplex PCR, and its TCRdb copy is limited to in-frame clones, with some not included. The data show 190,000 or so clones, 80% to 90% seen once. The specimen was PBMCs or T cells enriched from blood (not recorded which). The receptors here all came from a man aged 25 to 40 who had recovered from COVID-19. Both conserved end residues are part of each CDR3. The order of the fields is CDR3 protein, CDR3 DNA, clone size, J gene, V gene, D gene. The D gene is left open where the match is weak. Clone size is given for some rows only: seen once, a few or many times, or a class if the clone is expanded.

CDR3 protein: CASSPHVPRGRRSSYEQYF
CDR3 DNA: TGTGCCAGCAGCCCCCATGTCCCGCGCGGGAGACGGAGCTCCTACGAGCAGTACTTC
clone size: -
J gene: TRBJ2-7
V gene: TRBV7-8
D gene: TRBD2

CDR3 protein: CASSYPPGPGSGANVLTF
CDR3 DNA: TGTGCCAGCAGTTACCCTCCAGGGCCCGGCTCTGGGGCCAACGTCCTGACTTTC
clone size: -
J gene: TRBJ2-6
V gene: TRBV6-2/TRBV6-3
D gene: -

CDR3 protein: CASSNRREGSTEAFF
CDR3 DNA: TGTGCCAGCAGCAACAGACGGGAGGGAAGTACTGAAGCTTTCTTT
clone size: once
J gene: TRBJ1-1
V gene: TRBV5-4
D gene: -

CDR3 protein: CASSPSRDYGYTF
CDR3 DNA: TGTGCCAGCTCACCAAGCAGGGACTATGGCTACACCTTC
clone size: once
J gene: TRBJ1-2
V gene: TRBV18
D gene: -

CDR3 protein: CAWSVRRGPGNTIYF
CDR3 DNA: TGTGCCTGGAGTGTAAGAAGAGGGCCTGGAAACACCATATATTTT
clone size: -
J gene: TRBJ1-3
V gene: TRBV30
D gene: -

CDR3 protein: CASSLVRTEAFF
CDR3 DNA: TGTGCCAGCAGCTTAGTACGGACTGAAGCTTTCTTT
clone size: -
J gene: TRBJ1-1
V gene: TRBV11-3
D gene: -

CDR3 protein: CASSPRGSNQPQHF
CDR3 DNA: TGTGCCAGCAGCCCCCGAGGTAGCAATCAGCCCCAGCATTTT
clone size: -
J gene: TRBJ1-5
V gene: TRBV6-5
D gene: -

CDR3 protein: CASSLAGMVYEQYF
CDR3 DNA: TGTGCCAGCAGCTTAGCGGGAATGGTCTACGAGCAGTACTTC
clone size: few
J gene: TRBJ2-7
V gene: TRBV5-4
D gene: TRBD2

CDR3 protein: CASSAEGLEQPQHF
CDR3 DNA: TGTGCCAGCAGTGCGGAGGGGCTGGAGCAGCCCCAGCATTTT
clone size: -
J gene: TRBJ1-5
V gene: TRBV2
D gene: -

CDR3 protein: CASSPSGGTDTQYF
CDR3 DNA: TGTGCCAGCTCACCAAGCGGGGGCACAGATACGCAGTATTTT
clone size: -
J gene: TRBJ2-3
V gene: TRBV18
D gene: TRBD2

CDR3 protein: CASSLVQGSSYEQYF
CDR3 DNA: TGCGCCAGCAGCTTGGTTCAGGGGAGCTCCTACGAGCAGTACTTC
clone size: -
J gene: TRBJ2-7
V gene: TRBV5-1
D gene: -

CDR3 protein: CASSAQGITNQPQHF
CDR3 DNA: TGTGCCAGCAGCGCTCAGGGGATAACCAATCAGCCCCAGCATTTT
clone size: once
J gene: TRBJ1-5
V gene: TRBV5-5
D gene: -

CDR3 protein: CASTLAGEETQYF
CDR3 DNA: TGTGCCAGCACCCTGGCGGGGGAAGAGACCCAGTACTTC
clone size: -
J gene: TRBJ2-5
V gene: TRBV3-1/TRBV3-2
D gene: TRBD2

CDR3 protein: CASSYVQRGGPYEQYF
CDR3 DNA: TGTGCCAGCAGTTACGTCCAGCGGGGGGGCCCCTACGAGCAGTACTTC
clone size: -
J gene: TRBJ2-7
V gene: TRBV6-5
D gene: TRBD2

CDR3 protein: CASSQGLAGSNYGYTF
CDR3 DNA: TGCGCCAGCAGCCAAGGGTTGGCAGGGTCCAACTATGGCTACACCTTC
clone size: few
J gene: TRBJ1-2
V gene: TRBV4-3
D gene: -

CDR3 protein: CASSQGVGLSSYNEQFF
CDR3 DNA: TGTGCCAGCAGCCAAGGGGTTGGGCTCAGCTCCTACAATGAGCAGTTCTTC
clone size: -
J gene: TRBJ2-1
V gene: TRBV3-1/TRBV3-2
D gene: -

CDR3 protein: CASSIRESAQPQHF
CDR3 DNA: TGTGCCAGTAGTATAAGGGAGAGTGCTCAGCCCCAGCATTTT
clone size: -
J gene: TRBJ1-5
V gene: TRBV19
D gene: -

CDR3 protein: CASSLSTGDYGYTF
CDR3 DNA: TGTGCCAGCAGCTTATCGACAGGGGACTATGGCTACACCTTC
clone size: -
J gene: TRBJ1-2
V gene: TRBV7-9
D gene: TRBD1

CDR3 protein: CASSRGGSSYNEQFF
CDR3 DNA: TGCGCCAGCAGCCGGGGGGGAAGCTCCTACAATGAGCAGTTCTTC
clone size: -
J gene: TRBJ2-1
V gene: TRBV4-1
D gene: TRBD2

CDR3 protein: CAWGAGGSYYEQYF
CDR3 DNA: TGTGCCTGGGGGGCAGGGGGTTCTTACTACGAGCAGTACTTC
clone size: -
J gene: TRBJ2-7
V gene: TRBV30
D gene: TRBD1

CDR3 protein: CASSQDRAVGGPPEAFF
CDR3 DNA: TGTGCCAGCAGCCAAGATAGGGCCGTCGGGGGACCCCCTGAAGCTTTCTTT
clone size: -
J gene: TRBJ1-1
V gene: TRBV14
D gene: -

CDR3 protein: CASSVSASGFNEQFF
CDR3 DNA: TGTGCCAGCAGTGTCTCGGCTAGCGGTTTCAATGAGCAGTTCTTC
clone size: -
J gene: TRBJ2-1
V gene: TRBV27
D gene: TRBD2

CDR3 protein: CATSRAWNRNFNQPQHF
CDR3 DNA: TGTGCCACCAGCAGAGCATGGAACAGGAATTTCAATCAGCCCCAGCATTTT
clone size: many
J gene: TRBJ1-5
V gene: TRBV15
D gene: -

CDR3 protein: CASSAGTANTGELFF
CDR3 DNA: TGCGCCAGCAGCGCCGGGACTGCGAACACCGGGGAGCTGTTTTTT
clone size: -
J gene: TRBJ2-2
V gene: TRBV5-1
D gene: -

CDR3 protein: CAWGDRPDTEAFF
CDR3 DNA: TGTGCCTGGGGGGACAGGCCCGACACTGAAGCTTTCTTT
clone size: -
J gene: TRBJ1-1
V gene: TRBV30
D gene: TRBD1

CDR3 protein: CASSQGLVPTYEQYF
CDR3 DNA: TGTGCCAGCAGCCAGGGACTAGTCCCTACCTACGAGCAGTACTTC
clone size: -
J gene: TRBJ2-7
V gene: TRBV11-3
D gene: TRBD2

CDR3 protein: CSVVAGGQDTQYF
CDR3 DNA: TGCAGCGTTGTAGCGGGAGGGCAAGATACGCAGTATTTT
clone size: once
J gene: TRBJ2-3
V gene: TRBV29-1
D gene: TRBD2

CDR3 protein: CASSNRVGDGYTF
CDR3 DNA: TGTGCCAGCAGTAACAGGGTCGGAGATGGCTACACCTTC
clone size: few
J gene: TRBJ1-2
V gene: TRBV28
D gene: -

CDR3 protein: CASRTTGSHEQYF
CDR3 DNA: TGTGCCAGCAGAACGACAGGGTCTCACGAGCAGTACTTC
clone size: -
J gene: TRBJ2-7
V gene: TRBV5-5
D gene: TRBD1

CDR3 protein: CASSLRGGNSPLHF
CDR3 DNA: TGTGCCAGCAGCCTAAGGGGAGGGAATTCACCCCTCCACTTT
clone size: -
J gene: TRBJ1-6
V gene: TRBV5-4
D gene: -

CDR3 protein: CASRHRAVYGYTF
CDR3 DNA: TGTGCCAGCAGGCACAGGGCGGTCTATGGCTACACCTTC
clone size: -
J gene: TRBJ1-2
V gene: TRBV12-3/TRBV12-4
D gene: -

CDR3 protein: CASSNPGQPNTEAFF
CDR3 DNA: TGTGCCAGCAGCAACCCGGGACAGCCGAACACTGAAGCTTTCTTT
clone size: -
J gene: TRBJ1-1
V gene: TRBV3-1/TRBV3-2
D gene: TRBD1

CDR3 protein: CASSSPGSNYGYTF
CDR3 DNA: TGTGCCAGCAGCTCTCCAGGGTCTAACTATGGCTACACCTTC
clone size: -
J gene: TRBJ1-2
V gene: TRBV7-9
D gene: -

CDR3 protein: CASSQDRGQGNIQYF
CDR3 DNA: TGTGCCAGCAGTCAGGACAGGGGGCAGGGGAACATTCAGTACTTC
clone size: -
J gene: TRBJ2-4
V gene: TRBV6-5
D gene: TRBD1

CDR3 protein: CASSVGQTNTEAFF
CDR3 DNA: TGTGCCAGCAGCGTGGGACAGACGAACACTGAAGCTTTCTTT
clone size: -
J gene: TRBJ1-1
V gene: TRBV7-8
D gene: TRBD1

CDR3 protein: CASSQEFGRGEPNTGELFF
CDR3 DNA: TGTGCCAGCAGCCAAGAGTTCGGGCGGGGGGAACCGAACACCGGGGAGCTGTTTTTT
clone size: -
J gene: TRBJ2-2
V gene: TRBV4-2
D gene: TRBD2

CDR3 protein: CASSLRTGSYSPLHF
CDR3 DNA: TGTGCCAGCAGTTTGCGGACAGGCTCGTATTCACCCCTCCACTTT
clone size: -
J gene: TRBJ1-6
V gene: TRBV6-2/TRBV6-3
D gene: TRBD1

CDR3 protein: CASSYSGETGELFF
CDR3 DNA: TGTGCCAGCAGTTACTCCGGGGAAACCGGGGAGCTGTTTTTT
clone size: -
J gene: TRBJ2-2
V gene: TRBV6-5
D gene: -

CDR3 protein: CASSPLWSSGNTIYF
CDR3 DNA: TGTGCCAGCAGCCCTTTGTGGAGCTCTGGAAACACCATATATTTT
clone size: -
J gene: TRBJ1-3
V gene: TRBV28
D gene: -

CDR3 protein: CSASLGLAGGLSYNEQFF
CDR3 DNA: TGCAGTGCTAGTTTGGGGCTAGCGGGGGGGCTATCCTACAATGAGCAGTTCTTC
clone size: -
J gene: TRBJ2-1
V gene: TRBV20-1
D gene: TRBD2

CDR3 protein: CAWRGRGGRADTQYF
CDR3 DNA: TGTGCCTGGAGAGGGCGGGGGGGCCGAGCAGATACGCAGTATTTT
clone size: few
J gene: TRBJ2-3
V gene: TRBV30
D gene: TRBD2

CDR3 protein: CASSPAGTSQETQYF
CDR3 DNA: TGTGCCAGCAGCCCTGCCGGGACAAGCCAAGAGACCCAGTACTTC
clone size: once
J gene: TRBJ2-5
V gene: TRBV4-2
D gene: -

CDR3 protein: CASSPGNTIYF
CDR3 DNA: TGTGCCAGCAGCCCAGGAAACACCATATATTTT
clone size: -
J gene: TRBJ1-3
V gene: TRBV12-3/TRBV12-4
D gene: -

CDR3 protein: CASSPPNIGGTEAFF
CDR3 DNA: TGTGCCAGCTCACCGCCCAATATAGGGGGCACTGAAGCTTTCTTT
clone size: few
J gene: TRBJ1-1
V gene: TRBV18
D gene: -

CDR3 protein: CASRSNSEVQFF
CDR3 DNA: TGTGCCAGCAGGAGTAACTCGGAGGTGCAGTTCTTC
clone size: once
J gene: TRBJ2-1
V gene: TRBV6-5
D gene: -

CDR3 protein: CAISATGGGEKLFF
CDR3 DNA: TGTGCCATCAGTGCCACAGGGGGAGGGGAAAAACTGTTTTTT
clone size: -
J gene: TRBJ1-4
V gene: TRBV10-3
D gene: TRBD1

CDR3 protein: CASSYSSVTGELFF
CDR3 DNA: TGTGCCAGCAGTTACTCGAGCGTCACCGGGGAGCTGTTTTTT
clone size: -
J gene: TRBJ2-2
V gene: TRBV6-2/TRBV6-3
D gene: -

CDR3 protein: CASSPRDRGAEAFF
CDR3 DNA: TGTGCCAGCAGTCCCCGGGACAGGGGCGCTGAAGCTTTCTTT
clone size: -
J gene: TRBJ1-1
V gene: TRBV28
D gene: TRBD1

CDR3 protein: CASSPGQGFEKLFF
CDR3 DNA: TGTGCCAGCAGCCCGGGACAGGGGTTTGAAAAACTGTTTTTT
clone size: -
J gene: TRBJ1-4
V gene: TRBV5-5
D gene: TRBD1

CDR3 protein: CSASDRGRRETQYF
CDR3 DNA: TGCAGTGCTAGTGACAGGGGGCGGCGAGAGACCCAGTACTTC
clone size: -
J gene: TRBJ2-5
V gene: TRBV20-1
D gene: TRBD1

CDR3 protein: CASRRFAGDYGYTF
CDR3 DNA: TGTGCCAGCAGGCGTTTCGCAGGTGACTATGGCTACACCTTC
clone size: -
J gene: TRBJ1-2
V gene: TRBV2
D gene: -

CDR3 protein: CASTWTETYEQYF
CDR3 DNA: TGTGCCAGCACCTGGACAGAAACCTACGAGCAGTACTTC
clone size: -
J gene: TRBJ2-7
V gene: TRBV2
D gene: -

CDR3 protein: CASSPRVNTEAFF
CDR3 DNA: TGCGCCAGCAGCCCTCGGGTGAACACTGAAGCTTTCTTT
clone size: -
J gene: TRBJ1-1
V gene: TRBV5-1
D gene: -

CDR3 protein: CASSIDFLVQNEQFF
CDR3 DNA: TGTGCCAGTAGTATAGACTTCCTAGTTCAGAATGAGCAGTTCTTC
clone size: -
J gene: TRBJ2-1
V gene: TRBV19
D gene: -

CDR3 protein: CASSLVRTGGYGYTF
CDR3 DNA: TGTGCCAGCAGCTTAGTACGGACAGGGGGTTATGGCTACACCTTC
clone size: -
J gene: TRBJ1-2
V gene: TRBV11-2
D gene: TRBD1

CDR3 protein: CASSEPSTGSTNEKLFF
CDR3 DNA: TGTGCCAGCAGTGAACCCTCCACAGGGTCAACTAATGAAAAACTGTTTTTT
clone size: -
J gene: TRBJ1-4
V gene: TRBV2
D gene: -

CDR3 protein: CASSFGQGTDTQYF
CDR3 DNA: TGTGCCAGCAGCTTCGGACAGGGCACAGATACGCAGTATTTT
clone size: -
J gene: TRBJ2-3
V gene: TRBV13
D gene: TRBD1

CDR3 protein: CSGKGTSAQYF
CDR3 DNA: TGCAGCGGCAAAGGGACTAGTGCGCAGTATTTT
clone size: -
J gene: TRBJ2-3
V gene: TRBV29-1
D gene: TRBD2

CDR3 protein: CASSFTSGVSYEQYF
CDR3 DNA: TGTGCCAGCAGTTTCACTAGCGGGGTCTCCTACGAGCAGTACTTC
clone size: once
J gene: TRBJ2-7
V gene: TRBV28
D gene: TRBD2